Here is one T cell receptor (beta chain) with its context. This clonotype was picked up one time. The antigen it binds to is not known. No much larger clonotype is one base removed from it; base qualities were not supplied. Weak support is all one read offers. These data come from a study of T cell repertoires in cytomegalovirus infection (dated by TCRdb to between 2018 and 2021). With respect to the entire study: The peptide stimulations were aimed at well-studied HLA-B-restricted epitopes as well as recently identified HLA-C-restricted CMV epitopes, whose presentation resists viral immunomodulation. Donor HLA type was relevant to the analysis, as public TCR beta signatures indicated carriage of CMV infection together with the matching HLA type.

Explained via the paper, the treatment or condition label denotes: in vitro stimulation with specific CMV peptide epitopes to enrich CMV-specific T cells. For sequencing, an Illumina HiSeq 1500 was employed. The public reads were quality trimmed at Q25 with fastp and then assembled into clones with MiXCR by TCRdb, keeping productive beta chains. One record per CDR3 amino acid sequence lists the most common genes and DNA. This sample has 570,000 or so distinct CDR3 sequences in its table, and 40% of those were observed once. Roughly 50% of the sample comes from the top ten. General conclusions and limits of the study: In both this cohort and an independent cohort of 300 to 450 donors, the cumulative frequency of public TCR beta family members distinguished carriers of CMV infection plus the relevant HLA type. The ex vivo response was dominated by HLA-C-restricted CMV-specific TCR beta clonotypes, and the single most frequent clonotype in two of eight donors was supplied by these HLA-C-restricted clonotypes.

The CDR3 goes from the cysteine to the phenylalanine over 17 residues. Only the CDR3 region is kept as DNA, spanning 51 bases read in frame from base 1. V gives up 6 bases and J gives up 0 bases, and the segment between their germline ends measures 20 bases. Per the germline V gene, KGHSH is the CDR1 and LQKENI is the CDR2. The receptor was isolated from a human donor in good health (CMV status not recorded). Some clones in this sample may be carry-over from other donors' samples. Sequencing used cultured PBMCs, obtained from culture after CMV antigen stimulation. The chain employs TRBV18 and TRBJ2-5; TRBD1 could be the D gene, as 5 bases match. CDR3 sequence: CASSTRRETANQETQYF. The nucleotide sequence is TGTGCCAGCTCCACACGGCGCGAGACAGCGAACCAAGAGACCCAGTACTTC.